This entry concerns a single TCR beta chain. The sample originates from a study of T cell responses to AZD1222 COVID-19 vaccine. The data were produced by immunoSEQ multiplex PCR, yet TCRdb's version contains in-frame clones alone and is incomplete. The sample records tens of thousands of clones, roughly 85% being singletons. The receptor was derived from an adult in good health. The specimen comprised peripheral blood, sampled on day 0 of AZD1222 vaccination.

The CDR3 sequence: CASSGGTAQETQYF. The CDR3 nucleotides are TGTGCCAGCAGTGGCGGGACAGCTCAAGAGACCCAGTACTTC. The chain couples TRBV28 to TRBJ2-5, with a weak D call TRBD1 (7 bases). Trimming took off 5 bases at V and 2 bases at J, with 12 bases between the two ends. Germline CDR1 reads MDHEN; CDR2 reads SYDVKM. The CDR3 loop spans 14 amino acids.